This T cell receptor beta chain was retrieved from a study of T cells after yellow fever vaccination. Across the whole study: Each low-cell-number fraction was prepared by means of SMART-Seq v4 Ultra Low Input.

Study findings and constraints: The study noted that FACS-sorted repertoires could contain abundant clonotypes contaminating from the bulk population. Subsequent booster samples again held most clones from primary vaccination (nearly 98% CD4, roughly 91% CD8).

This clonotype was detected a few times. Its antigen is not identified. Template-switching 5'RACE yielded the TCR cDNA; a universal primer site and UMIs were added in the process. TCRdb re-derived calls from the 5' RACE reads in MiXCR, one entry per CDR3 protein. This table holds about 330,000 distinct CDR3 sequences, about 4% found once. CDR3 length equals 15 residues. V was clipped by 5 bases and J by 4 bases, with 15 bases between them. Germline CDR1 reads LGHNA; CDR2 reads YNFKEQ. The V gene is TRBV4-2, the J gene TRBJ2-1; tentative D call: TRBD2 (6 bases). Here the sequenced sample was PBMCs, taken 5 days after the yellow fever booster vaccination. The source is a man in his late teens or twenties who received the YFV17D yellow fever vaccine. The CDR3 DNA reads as TGTGCCAGCAGCTTTAGCGGCAATGATTACAATGAGCAGTTCTTC. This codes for CASSFSGNDYNEQFF.